The 14 T cell receptor beta chains given below trace back to one sample, sequenced in a study of blood T cell repertoires in COVID-19. Libraries were prepared by immunoSEQ multiplex PCR; TCRdb keeps only in-frame clonotypes and omits some of them. The repertoire has 400,000 or so clones, roughly 91% of them found once; the top ten carry approximately 0.65%. The sequenced sample consisted of PBMCs or T cells enriched from blood (not recorded which). The receptors here all came from a man aged 18-30 years who had recovered from COVID-19.

V and J are TRBV29-1 and TRBJ2-5; TRBD1 matches at 7 bases. V gave up 7 bases and J gave up 4 bases; unmatched junction bases: 9. The V gene's germline CDR1 is SQVTM and CDR2 ANQGSEA. The CDR3 is 13 residues long. The CDR3 reads CSDATGVGETQYF. The DNA for the CDR3 is TGCAGCGACGCTACAGGGGTCGGAGAGACCCAGTACTTC.

With respect to this clone: With a far larger clone one base away, a read error is the likely cause. The chain recombines TRBV7-6 with TRBJ1-1, with no clear D. The CDR3 has 13 amino acids. Germline CDR1 SGHVS, CDR2 FNYEAQ. V was pared by 1 base and J by 0 bases, with 3 bases between. CDR3: CASSLDLNTEAFF. The CDR3 region has the DNA TGTGCCAGCAGCTTAGACTTGAACACTGAAGCTTTCTTT.

The V gene is TRBV3-1 (or the pseudogene TRBV3-2), the J gene TRBJ1-1; tentative D call: TRBD1 (5 bases). Germline CDR1 and CDR2: LGHDT and YNNKEL (reference sequence). CDR3 size: 14 residues. The germline V and J ends were trimmed by 2 bases and 7 bases, with 14 bases remaining between them. The CDR3 reads CASSQRGTSLEAFF. The CDR3 DNA reads as TGTGCCAGCAGCCAACGGGGGACCTCACTTGAAGCTTTCTTT.

The V gene is TRBV28, the J gene TRBJ1-5; D gene unclear. CDR3 length: 14 amino acids. The germline V and J ends were trimmed by 7 bases and 6 bases, with 16 bases remaining between them. The germline V gene encodes CDR1 MDHEN and CDR2 SYDVKM. The CDR3 sequence is CASNRRPLPQPQHF. The DNA for the CDR3 is TGTGCCAGCAACCGGAGACCCCTCCCTCAGCCCCAGCATTTT. The whole variable domain, filled in from reference TRBV28 and TRBJ1-5, reads DVKVTQSSRYLVKRTGEKVFLECVQDMDHENMFWYRQDPGLGLRLIYFSYDVKMKEKGDIPEGYSVSREKKERFSLILESASTNQTSMYLCASNRRPLPQPQHFGDGTRLSIL.

This chain uses TRBV28 with TRBJ1-2, with TRBD1 identical over 10 bases. Germline CDR1 reads MDHEN; CDR2 reads SYDVKM. Trimming at V came to 7 bases and at J to 3 bases, leaving 8 bases not matched to a gene. The CDR3 loop spans 15 amino acids. The DNA for the CDR3 is TGTGCCAGCATCCCGACAGGGGGCGTATACTATGGCTACACCTTC. Amino acids: CASIPTGGVYYGYTF.

The chain employs TRBV2 and TRBJ1-2; D may be TRBD1 (5 bases). Per the germline V gene, CDR1 is SNHLY and CDR2 is FYNNEI. Between the trimmed V and J ends, which lost 7 bases and 4 bases, there was a span of 16 bases. The CDR3 is 14 residues long. CDR3 sequence reads: CASNPDSLGYGYTF. CDR3 in DNA: TGTGCCAGCAATCCAGACAGCCTTGGCTATGGCTACACCTTC. The full variable domain, completed using reference TRBV2 and TRBJ1-2, is EPEVTQTPSHQVTQMGQEVILRCVPISNHLYFYWYRQILGQKVEFLVSFYNNEISEKSEIFDDQFSVERPDGSNFTLKIRSTKLEDSAMYFCASNPDSLGYGYTFGSGTRLTVV.

The V and J genes are TRBV18 and TRBJ1-1; D unclear. There are 14 residues in the CDR3. Germline-derived CDR1 and CDR2 are KGHSH and LQKENI. Trimming shortened V by 3 bases and J by 5 bases, and 13 bases separated the two germline ends. DNA of the CDR3: TGTGCCAGCTCACCCGAGCGAGGGAGGACTGAAGCTTTCTTT. This codes for CASSPERGRTEAFF. The variable domain in full, with the rest retrieved from reference TRBV18 and TRBJ1-1, is NAGVMQNPRHLVRRRGQEARLRCSPMKGHSHVYWYRQLPEEGLKFMVYLQKENIIDESGMPKERFSAEFPKEGPSILRIQQVVRGDSAAYFCASSPERGRTEAFFGQGTRLTVV.

V and J are TRBV27 and TRBJ2-3, with a tentative D call TRBD2 (7 bases). This CDR3 spans 16 amino acids. CDR1 is MNHEY and CDR2 is SMNVEV in the germline V gene (reference sequence). Trimming stripped 5 bases from V and 2 bases from J, with 17 bases between. The CDR3 loop is CASSPILGGPTDTQYF. CDR3 DNA sequence: TGTGCCAGCAGTCCTATCCTCGGGGGGCCCACAGATACGCAGTATTTT.

This chain joins TRBV5-4 and TRBJ1-2; D is perhaps TRBD1 (6 bases). Germline V gene data show CDR1 as SGHNT and CDR2 as YYREEE (reference sequence). The CDR3 totals 13 residues. V was shortened by 1 base and J by 8 bases, with 12 bases between the two germline ends. The CDR3 loop reads CASSLTHRDGYTF. The CDR3 nucleotides read TGTGCCAGCAGCTTGACCCACAGGGACGGCTACACCTTC.

The sample holds one count of this clone. The V call is TRBV3-1 (or the pseudogene TRBV3-2), the J call TRBJ2-1; D ambiguous. Deletions cut 0 bases from V and 7 bases from J, with 10 bases between. CDR1 and CDR2 from the germline V gene are LGHDT and YNNKEL (reference sequence). CDR3 length: 14 residues. The CDR3 DNA sequence: TGTGCCAGCAGCCAAGAGCGGCGGAGTAATGAGCAGTTCTTC. Protein sequence: CASSQERRSNEQFF.

The rearrangement joins TRBV6-5 to TRBJ1-2, with unresolved D. This CDR3 spans 14 amino acids. The V gene lost 7 bases and the J gene lost 2 bases, with 14 bases spanning the gap. Germline V lookup: CDR1 MNHEY, CDR2 SVGAGI. CDR3 loop: CASTSNGRNYGYTF. The DNA for the CDR3 is TGTGCCAGCACCTCCAATGGGAGAAACTATGGCTACACCTTC.

This chain joins TRBV6-5 and TRBJ2-1; 11 bases agree with TRBD1. J gave up 9 bases and V 6 bases, and 10 bases lay outside the gene matches. Germline CDR1 MNHEY, CDR2 SVGAGI. The CDR3 runs to 15 residues. The DNA for the CDR3 is TGTGCCAGCAGGGGTGAGGACAGGGGGCTCAGTGAGCAGTTCTTC. Translation: CASRGEDRGLSEQFF.

The chain is built from TRBV3-1 (or the pseudogene TRBV3-2) and TRBJ2-5; D not resolved. Germline CDR1 is LGHDT and CDR2 is YNNKEL (reference sequence). Between the trimmed V and J ends, which lost 1 base and 5 bases, there was a span of 14 bases. This CDR3 is 15 amino acids long. The DNA for the CDR3 is TGTGCCAGCAGCCAAGTCCTCTCGAGTTGGGAGACCCAGTACTTC. The encoded protein is CASSQVLSSWETQYF.

The CDR3 loop reads CASSLIPRGRDILSHSGNTIYF. The CDR3 DNA follows: TGTGCCAGCAGTCTAATCCCGAGGGGTCGGGACATTCTATCCCACTCTGGAAACACCATATATTTT. This chain joins TRBV9 and TRBJ1-3; TRBD1 is a possible D gene (6 bases). CDR3 length: 22 residues. Per the germline V gene, CDR1 is SGDLS and CDR2 is YYNGEE. V dropped 5 bases and J dropped 0 bases, with 33 bases sitting between them.